This T cell receptor (beta chain) was profiled in a study of type 1 and type 2 diabetes patients. Findings of the study overall: Type 1 diabetes repertoires were significantly less diverse than type 2 diabetes ones.

Amplification started from genomic DNA. Amplification of the beta chain CDR3 used 30 forward and 13 reverse multiplex primers. TCRdb processed the multiplex PCR reads anew with MiXCR; each CDR3 protein has one entry. The sample lists fewer than 350,000 distinct CDR3 sequences, 47% occurring once. On this clonotype: As yet, its antigen is unknown.

The V gene's germline CDR1 is SGHTA and CDR2 FQGTGA. The CDR3 extends over 16 amino acids. Trimming cost V 5 bases and J 6 bases; bases outside gene matches: 7. This receptor was identified in a young man with type 2 diabetes. Sequencing used peripheral blood mononuclear cells (PBMCs). This chain links TRBV7-3 with TRBJ2-1; TRBD2 matches 13 bases. The CDR3 nucleotides read TGTGCCAGCAGCGGGCCGGGACTAGCGGGAATCAATGAGCAGTTCTTC. Amino acids: CASSGPGLAGINEQFF.